This entry describes one T cell receptor beta chain. This entry comes from a study of read filtering for tumor transcriptome and immune sequencing. With 3 bases removed from V and 2 bases from J, the gap between germline ends came to 18 bases. Germline V gene sequence: CDR1 MGHRA, CDR2 YSYEKL. The CDR3 is 17 amino acids. From roughly 390 ng of RNA, a library with molecular barcoded alpha/delta and beta/gamma adaptors was made. One entry per CDR3 protein results from TCRdb running MiXCR on the reads. The table shows over 50,000 distinct CDR3 sequences, with approximately 15% occurring only once. What was sequenced was a population of CD138-negative cells sorted from bone marrow. The receptor was derived from a donor at least 40 years old with multiple myeloma. V and J are TRBV4-1 and TRBJ2-3; the D gene is possibly TRBD2 (5 bases). Written as DNA, the CDR3 is TGCGCCAGCAGCCAGAGATTGGACTTAACGAACACAGATACGCAGTATTTT. It codes for CASSQRLDLTNTDTQYF.